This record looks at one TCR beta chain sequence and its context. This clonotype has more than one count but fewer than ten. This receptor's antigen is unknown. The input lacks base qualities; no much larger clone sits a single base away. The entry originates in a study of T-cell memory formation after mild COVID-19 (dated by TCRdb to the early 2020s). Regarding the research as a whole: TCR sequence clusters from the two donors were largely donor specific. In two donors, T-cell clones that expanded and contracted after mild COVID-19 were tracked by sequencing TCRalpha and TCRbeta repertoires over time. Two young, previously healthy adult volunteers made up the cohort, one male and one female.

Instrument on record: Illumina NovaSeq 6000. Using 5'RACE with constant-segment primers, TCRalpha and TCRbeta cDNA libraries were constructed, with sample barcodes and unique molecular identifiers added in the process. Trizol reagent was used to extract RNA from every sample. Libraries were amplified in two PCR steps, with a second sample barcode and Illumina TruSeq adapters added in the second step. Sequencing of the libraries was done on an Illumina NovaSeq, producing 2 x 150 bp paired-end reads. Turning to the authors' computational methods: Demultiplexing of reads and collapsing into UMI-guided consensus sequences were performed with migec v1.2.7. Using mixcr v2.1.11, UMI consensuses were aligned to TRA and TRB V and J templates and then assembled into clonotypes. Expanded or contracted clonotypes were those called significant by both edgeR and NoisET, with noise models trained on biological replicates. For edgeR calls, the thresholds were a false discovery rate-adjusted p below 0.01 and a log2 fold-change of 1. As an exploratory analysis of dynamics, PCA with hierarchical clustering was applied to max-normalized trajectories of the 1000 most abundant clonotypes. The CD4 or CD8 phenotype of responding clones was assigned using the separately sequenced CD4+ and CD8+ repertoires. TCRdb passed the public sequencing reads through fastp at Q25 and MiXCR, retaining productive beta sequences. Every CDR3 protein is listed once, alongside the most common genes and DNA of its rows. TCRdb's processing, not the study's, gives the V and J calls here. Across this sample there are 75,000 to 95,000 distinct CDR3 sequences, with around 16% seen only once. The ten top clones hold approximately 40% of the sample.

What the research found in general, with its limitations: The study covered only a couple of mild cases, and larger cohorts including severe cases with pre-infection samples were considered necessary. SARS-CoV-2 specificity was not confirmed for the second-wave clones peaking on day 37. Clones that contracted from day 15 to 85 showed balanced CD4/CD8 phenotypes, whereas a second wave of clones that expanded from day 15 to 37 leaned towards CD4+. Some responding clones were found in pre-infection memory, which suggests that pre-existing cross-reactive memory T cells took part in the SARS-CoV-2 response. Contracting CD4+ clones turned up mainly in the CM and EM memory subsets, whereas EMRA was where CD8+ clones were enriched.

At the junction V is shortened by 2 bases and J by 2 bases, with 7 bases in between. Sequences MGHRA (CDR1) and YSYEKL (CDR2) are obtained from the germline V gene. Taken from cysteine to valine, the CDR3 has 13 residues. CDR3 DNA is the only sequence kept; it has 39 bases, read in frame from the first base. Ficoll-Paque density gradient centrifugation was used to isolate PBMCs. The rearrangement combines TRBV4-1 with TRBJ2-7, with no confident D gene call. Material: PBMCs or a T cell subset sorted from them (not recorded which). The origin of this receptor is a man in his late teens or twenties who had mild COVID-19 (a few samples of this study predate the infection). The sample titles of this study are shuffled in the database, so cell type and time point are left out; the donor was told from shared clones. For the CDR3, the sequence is CASSQQVTYEQYV. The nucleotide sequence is TGCGCCAGCAGCCAACAGGTCACCTACGAGCAGTACGTC.